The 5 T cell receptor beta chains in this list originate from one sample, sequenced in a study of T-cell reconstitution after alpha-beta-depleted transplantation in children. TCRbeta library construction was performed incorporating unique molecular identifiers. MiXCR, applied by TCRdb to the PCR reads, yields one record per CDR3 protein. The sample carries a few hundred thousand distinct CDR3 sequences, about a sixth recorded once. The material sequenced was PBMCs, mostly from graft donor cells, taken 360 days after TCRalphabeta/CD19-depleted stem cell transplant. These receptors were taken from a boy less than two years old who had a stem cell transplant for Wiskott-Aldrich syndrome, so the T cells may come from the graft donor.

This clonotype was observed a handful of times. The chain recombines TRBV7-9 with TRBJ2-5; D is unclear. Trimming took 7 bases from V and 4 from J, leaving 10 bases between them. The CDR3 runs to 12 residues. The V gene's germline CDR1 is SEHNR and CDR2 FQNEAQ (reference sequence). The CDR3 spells CASTDTVETQYF. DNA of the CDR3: TGTGCCAGCACCGACACGGTAGAGACCCAGTACTTC.

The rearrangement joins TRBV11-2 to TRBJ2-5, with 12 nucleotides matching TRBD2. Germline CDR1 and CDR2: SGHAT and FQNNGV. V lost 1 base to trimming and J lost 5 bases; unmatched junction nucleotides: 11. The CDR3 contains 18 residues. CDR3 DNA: TGTGCCAGCAGCTTAGCTCTTCTAGCGGGAGGGCCAATTGAGACCCAGTACTTC. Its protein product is CASSLALLAGGPIETQYF.

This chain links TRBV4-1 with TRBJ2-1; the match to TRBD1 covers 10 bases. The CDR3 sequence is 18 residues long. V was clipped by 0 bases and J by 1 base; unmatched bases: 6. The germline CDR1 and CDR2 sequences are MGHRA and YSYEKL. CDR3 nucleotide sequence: TGCGCCAGCAGCCAAGATCCTCCGGACAGGGGGTCCTACAATGAGCAGTTCTTC. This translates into CASSQDPPDRGSYNEQFF.

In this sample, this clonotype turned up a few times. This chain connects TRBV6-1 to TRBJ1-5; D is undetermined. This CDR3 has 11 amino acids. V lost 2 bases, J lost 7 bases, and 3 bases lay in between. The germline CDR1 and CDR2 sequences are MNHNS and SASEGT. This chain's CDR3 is CASSESQPQHF. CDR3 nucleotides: TGTGCCAGCAGTGAATCCCAGCCCCAGCATTTT.

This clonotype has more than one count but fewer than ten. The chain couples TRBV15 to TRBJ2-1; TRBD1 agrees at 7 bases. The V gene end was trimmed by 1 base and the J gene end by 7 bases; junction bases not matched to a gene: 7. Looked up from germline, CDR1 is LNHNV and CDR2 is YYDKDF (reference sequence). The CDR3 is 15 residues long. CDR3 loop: CATSRARQGWNEQFF. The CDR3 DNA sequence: TGTGCCACCAGCAGAGCTCGACAGGGATGGAATGAGCAGTTCTTC. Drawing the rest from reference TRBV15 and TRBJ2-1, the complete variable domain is DAMVIQNPRYQVTQFGKPVTLSCSQTLNHNVMYWYQQKSSQAPKLLFHYYDKDFNNEADTPDNFQSRRPNTSFCFLDIRSPGLGDTAMYLCATSRARQGWNEQFFGPGTRLTVL.